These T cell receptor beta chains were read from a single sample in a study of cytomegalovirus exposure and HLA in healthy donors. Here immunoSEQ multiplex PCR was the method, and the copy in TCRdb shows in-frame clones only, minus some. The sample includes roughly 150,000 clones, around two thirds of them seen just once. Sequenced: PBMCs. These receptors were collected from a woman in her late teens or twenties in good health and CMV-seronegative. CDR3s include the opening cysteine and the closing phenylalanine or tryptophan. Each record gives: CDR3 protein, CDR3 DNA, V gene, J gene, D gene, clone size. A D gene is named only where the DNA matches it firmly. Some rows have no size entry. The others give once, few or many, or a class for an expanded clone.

CDR3aa: CASSGGGASGVYGYTF
CDR3nt: TGCGCCAGCAGCGGAGGGGGGGCCTCAGGGGTATATGGCTACACCTTC
v_gene: TRBV5-1
j_gene: TRBJ1-2
d_gene: .
abundance: few

CDR3aa: CASSQVGEGVVNEQFF
CDR3nt: TGCGCCAGCAGCCAAGTCGGGGAGGGGGTTGTTAATGAGCAGTTCTTC
v_gene: TRBV4-3
j_gene: TRBJ2-1
d_gene: .
abundance: few

CDR3aa: CASSYSSYGDSYEQYF
CDR3nt: TGTGCCAGCAGTTACTCAAGCTACGGGGATTCCTACGAGCAGTACTTC
v_gene: TRBV6-5
j_gene: TRBJ2-7
d_gene: .
abundance: .

CDR3aa: CASIWGQEAFF
CDR3nt: TGTGCCAGCATTTGGGGACAGGAAGCTTTCTTT
v_gene: TRBV6-9
j_gene: TRBJ1-1
d_gene: TRBD1
abundance: once

CDR3aa: CASTPARTSMNTEAFF
CDR3nt: TGTGCCAGCACCCCCGCGCGGACAAGTATGAACACTGAAGCTTTCTTT
v_gene: TRBV19
j_gene: TRBJ1-1
d_gene: .
abundance: .

CDR3aa: CASSGTGGGNTIYF
CDR3nt: TGTGCCAGCAGTGGGACAGGGGGGGGAAACACCATATATTTT
v_gene: TRBV6-1
j_gene: TRBJ1-3
d_gene: TRBD1
abundance: .

CDR3aa: CASSSSRAGGQQETQYF
CDR3nt: TGCGCCAGCAGCTCCTCGAGAGCGGGGGGGCAACAAGAGACCCAGTACTTC
v_gene: TRBV5-1
j_gene: TRBJ2-5
d_gene: TRBD2
abundance: .

CDR3aa: CASSKTIQETQYF
CDR3nt: TGTGCCAGCAGTAAGACAATCCAAGAGACCCAGTACTTC
v_gene: TRBV6-5
j_gene: TRBJ2-5
d_gene: .
abundance: .

CDR3aa: CASSYDRGGREQYF
CDR3nt: TGTGCCAGCAGCTACGACCGCGGGGGGCGCGAGCAGTACTTC
v_gene: TRBV7-9
j_gene: TRBJ2-7
d_gene: TRBD2
abundance: .

CDR3aa: CASSQSQGATLHF
CDR3nt: TGTGCCAGCAGCCAATCACAGGGGGCAACCCTCCACTTT
v_gene: TRBV7-9
j_gene: TRBJ1-6
d_gene: TRBD1
abundance: .

CDR3aa: CASNLETGRFTGELFF
CDR3nt: TGTGCCAGTAACCTCGAGACAGGGCGTTTCACCGGGGAGCTGTTTTTT
v_gene: TRBV19
j_gene: TRBJ2-2
d_gene: TRBD1
abundance: .

CDR3aa: CASSLNAVRNEKLFF
CDR3nt: TGTGCCAGCAGCTTGAACGCGGTACGAAATGAAAAACTGTTTTTT
v_gene: TRBV7-2
j_gene: TRBJ1-4
d_gene: .
abundance: .

CDR3aa: CASSSRGPNQPQHF
CDR3nt: TGTGCCAGCAGTTCCAGGGGGCCCAATCAGCCCCAGCATTTT
v_gene: TRBV28
j_gene: TRBJ1-5
d_gene: TRBD1
abundance: few

CDR3aa: CASEAAQGSYTF
CDR3nt: TGTGCCAGCGAAGCAGCTCAGGGGAGCTACACCTTC
v_gene: TRBV6-1
j_gene: TRBJ1-2
d_gene: .
abundance: .

CDR3aa: CASSPSLGESLPGANVLTF
CDR3nt: TGTGCCAGCTCACCCTCGCTCGGGGAATCGCTCCCTGGGGCCAACGTCCTGACTTTC
v_gene: TRBV18
j_gene: TRBJ2-6
d_gene: .
abundance: .

CDR3aa: CASSPNLAEQYF
CDR3nt: TGTGCCAGCAGCCCCAATTTGGCCGAGCAGTACTTC
v_gene: TRBV7-6
j_gene: TRBJ2-7
d_gene: .
abundance: few

CDR3aa: CASSYNDRVETQYF
CDR3nt: TGTGCCAGCAGTTACAACGACAGGGTGGAGACCCAGTACTTC
v_gene: TRBV6-5
j_gene: TRBJ2-5
d_gene: TRBD1
abundance: .

CDR3aa: CSSSLRDRAISYGYTF
CDR3nt: TGTTCCAGCAGCTTACGGGACAGGGCGATTTCCTATGGCTACACCTTC
v_gene: TRBV7-9
j_gene: TRBJ1-2
d_gene: TRBD1
abundance: .

CDR3aa: CASSYAQGGYEQYF
CDR3nt: TGTGCCAGCAGTTACGCCCAGGGAGGATACGAGCAGTACTTC
v_gene: TRBV6-5
j_gene: TRBJ2-7
d_gene: .
abundance: .

CDR3aa: CASRQANSPLHF
CDR3nt: TGTGCCAGCAGACAGGCGAATTCACCCCTCCACTTT
v_gene: TRBV6-1
j_gene: TRBJ1-6
d_gene: .
abundance: .

CDR3aa: CASSEQGTSTDTQYF
CDR3nt: TGTGCCAGCAGTGAACAGGGGACCTCCACAGATACGCAGTATTTT
v_gene: TRBV6-1
j_gene: TRBJ2-3
d_gene: .
abundance: few

CDR3aa: CASSYGQGFDAFF
CDR3nt: TGTGCCAGCAGTTACGGACAGGGTTTTGACGCTTTCTTT
v_gene: TRBV6-5
j_gene: TRBJ1-1
d_gene: TRBD1
abundance: few

CDR3aa: CASRPQGNTGELFF
CDR3nt: TGTGCCAGCAGGCCACAGGGGAACACCGGGGAGCTGTTTTTT
v_gene: TRBV6-4
j_gene: TRBJ2-2
d_gene: .
abundance: .

CDR3aa: CASSLTQNTGELFF
CDR3nt: TGTGCCAGCAGCTTAACACAGAACACCGGGGAGCTGTTTTTT
v_gene: TRBV11-3
j_gene: TRBJ2-2
d_gene: .
abundance: few

CDR3aa: CSASILYEQYF
CDR3nt: TGCAGTGCTAGTATACTCTACGAGCAGTACTTC
v_gene: TRBV20-1
j_gene: TRBJ2-7
d_gene: .
abundance: .

CDR3aa: CASTISGGAAETQYF
CDR3nt: TGCGCCAGCACCATTAGCGGGGGGGCCGCGGAGACCCAGTACTTC
v_gene: TRBV5-1
j_gene: TRBJ2-5
d_gene: TRBD2
abundance: .

CDR3aa: CASRIGLVTDTQYF
CDR3nt: TGTGCCAGCAGAATAGGACTAGTCACAGATACGCAGTATTTT
v_gene: TRBV6-6
j_gene: TRBJ2-3
d_gene: TRBD2
abundance: .

CDR3aa: CASSATENTEAFF
CDR3nt: TGTGCCAGCTCAGCGACAGAGAACACTGAAGCTTTCTTT
v_gene: TRBV18
j_gene: TRBJ1-1
d_gene: .
abundance: .

CDR3aa: CASSRDRGFNYGYTF
CDR3nt: TGTGCCAGCAGTCGAGACCGGGGGTTCAACTATGGCTACACCTTC
v_gene: TRBV6-4
j_gene: TRBJ1-2
d_gene: .
abundance: .

CDR3aa: CASSLVAWTRTYEQYF
CDR3nt: TGCGCCAGCAGCTTGGTAGCCTGGACACGGACCTACGAGCAGTACTTC
v_gene: TRBV5-1
j_gene: TRBJ2-7
d_gene: .
abundance: .

CDR3aa: CASSLNEPRGYEQYF
CDR3nt: TGTGCCAGCAGTTTAAATGAGCCCCGAGGCTACGAGCAGTACTTC
v_gene: TRBV28
j_gene: TRBJ2-7
d_gene: .
abundance: .

CDR3aa: CASREKRGQGEAFF
CDR3nt: TGTGCCAGCAGGGAGAAGAGGGGGCAAGGTGAAGCTTTCTTT
v_gene: TRBV2
j_gene: TRBJ1-1
d_gene: TRBD1
abundance: .

CDR3aa: CASSVDPGANTEAFF
CDR3nt: TGTGCCAGCAGCGTAGACCCGGGAGCGAACACTGAAGCTTTCTTT
v_gene: TRBV9
j_gene: TRBJ1-1
d_gene: .
abundance: .

CDR3aa: CASKPKGQILTGELFF
CDR3nt: TGTGCCAGCAAACCGAAGGGACAGATACTCACCGGGGAGCTGTTTTTT
v_gene: TRBV7-8
j_gene: TRBJ2-2
d_gene: TRBD1
abundance: few

CDR3aa: CASSEGDITNEKLFF
CDR3nt: TGTGCCAGCAGTGAAGGAGACATAACTAATGAAAAACTGTTTTTT
v_gene: TRBV6-1
j_gene: TRBJ1-4
d_gene: .
abundance: .

CDR3aa: CASSESGANGLTF
CDR3nt: TGTGCCAGCAGTGAATCTGGGGCCAACGGCCTGACTTTC
v_gene: TRBV25-1
j_gene: TRBJ2-6
d_gene: .
abundance: .